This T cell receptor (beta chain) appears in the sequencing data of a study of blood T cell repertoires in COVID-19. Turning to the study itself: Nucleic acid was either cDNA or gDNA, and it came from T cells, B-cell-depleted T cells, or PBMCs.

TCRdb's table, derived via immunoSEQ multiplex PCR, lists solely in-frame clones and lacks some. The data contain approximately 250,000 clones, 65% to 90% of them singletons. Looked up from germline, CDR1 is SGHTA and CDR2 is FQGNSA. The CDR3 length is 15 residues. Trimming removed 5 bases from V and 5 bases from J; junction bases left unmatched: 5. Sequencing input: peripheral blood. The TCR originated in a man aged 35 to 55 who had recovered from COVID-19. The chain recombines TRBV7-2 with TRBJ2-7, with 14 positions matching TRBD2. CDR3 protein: CASSLPGLAGDEQYF. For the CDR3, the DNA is TGTGCCAGCAGCCTCCCGGGACTAGCGGGAGACGAGCAGTACTTC. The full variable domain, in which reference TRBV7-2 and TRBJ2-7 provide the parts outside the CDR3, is GAGVSQSPSNKVTEKGKDVELRCDPISGHTALYWYRQSLGQGLEFLIYFQGNSAPDKSGLPSDRFSAERTGGSVSTLTIQRTQQEDSAVYLCASSLPGLAGDEQYFGPGTRLTVT.